Below, 18 T cell receptor beta chains from the same sample are listed, as sequenced in a study of CD8 T cells in Susac syndrome. With random hexamers, 0.5 to 1 ug RNA was reverse transcribed. Using its own MiXCR run on the immunoSEQ multiplex PCR reads, TCRdb lists one record per CDR3 protein. The profile shows about 190,000 distinct CDR3 sequences, 85% to 95% of them singletons. Sequenced sample: CD8+ T cells from PBMCs. These receptors were collected from a human donor with Susac syndrome.

The rearrangement links TRBV11-2 to TRBJ2-5, with D perhaps matching TRBD2 (5 bases). Germline-derived CDR1 and CDR2 are SGHAT and FQNNGV. CDR3 size: 16 residues. V was pared by 0 bases and J by 3 bases, with 14 bases between. CDR3 sequence reads: CASSLDSSSEEETQYF. The CDR3 DNA reads as TGTGCCAGCAGCTTAGATAGTTCGTCGGAGGAAGAGACCCAGTACTTC.

The J gene is TRBJ1-5, the V gene TRBV5-1; maybe TRBD1 (6 bases). V lost 5 bases, J lost 4 bases, and 16 bases lay in between. The CDR3 length is 15 residues. The V gene's germline CDR1 is SGHRS and CDR2 YFSETQ. The CDR3: CASRSSRGQNQPQHF. CDR3 nucleotide sequence: TGCGCCAGCAGATCCTCTCGGGGGCAGAATCAGCCCCAGCATTTT. Combining the CDR3 with reference TRBV5-1 and TRBJ1-5 gives the whole variable domain KAGVTQTPRYLIKTRGQQVTLSCSPISGHRSVSWYQQTPGQGLQFLFEYFSETQRNKGNFPGRFSGRQFSNSRSEMNVSTLELGDSALYLCASRSSRGQNQPQHFGDGTRLSIL.

This clonotype was recorded once. The chain uses TRBV11-2 and TRBJ2-2; D call uncertain. Germline loops: CDR1 SGHAT, CDR2 FQNNGV. The length of the CDR3 is 16 residues. Between the trimmed V and J ends, which lost 5 bases and 2 bases, there was a span of 15 bases. CDR3 sequence reads: CASSTDLSINTGELFF. The CDR3 nucleotides are TGTGCCAGCAGCACGGACCTAAGCATAAACACCGGGGAGCTGTTTTTT.

This chain connects TRBV6-1 to TRBJ1-1, with 11 bases that match TRBD1. Germline lookup yields CDR1 MNHNS and CDR2 SASEGT. There are 16 residues in the CDR3. The V gene end was trimmed by 3 bases and the J gene end by 4 bases; junction bases not matched to a gene: 7. The CDR3 bases are TGTGCCAGCAGTGATCCGGGACAGGGGGAGGGCACTGAAGCTTTCTTT. Protein product: CASSDPGQGEGTEAFF.

The rearrangement uses TRBV20-1 and TRBJ2-3; D call uncertain. This CDR3 has 14 residues. Trimming pared 1 base from V and 5 bases from J, leaving 13 bases between. Germline V gene lookup returns CDR1 DFQATT and CDR2 SNEGSKA (reference sequence). The CDR3 DNA is TGCAGTGCTAGAGCTCTATCGGGTGAAGATACGCAGTATTTT. Its translation: CSARALSGEDTQYF.

The rearrangement joins TRBV2 to TRBJ2-5; 12 nucleotides align to TRBD2. Trimming at V came to 5 bases and at J to 4 bases, leaving 5 bases not matched to a gene. The germline V gene encodes CDR1 SNHLY and CDR2 FYNNEI. The CDR3 sequence is 15 residues long. In DNA form, the CDR3 reads TGTGCCAGCAGTCGATCTAGCGGGAGGGGAGAGACCCAGTACTTC. Amino acids: CASSRSSGRGETQYF.

The chain recombines TRBV5-1 with TRBJ1-1, with TRBD1 as a possible D gene (5 bases). CDR3 length equals 14 residues. Germline V CDR1 and CDR2: SGHRS, YFSETQ. With 5 bases removed from V and 1 base from J, the gap between germline ends came to 12 bases. The CDR3 loop reads CASRSGAENTEAFF. The CDR3 DNA sequence: TGCGCCAGCAGGTCCGGGGCAGAGAACACTGAAGCTTTCTTT.

This chain joins TRBV16 and TRBJ1-1; D call uncertain. CDR1 and CDR2 from the germline V gene are KGHSY and FQNENV. The V gene lost 0 bases and the J gene lost 1 base, with 9 bases spanning the gap. The CDR3 consists of 15 residues. For the CDR3, the DNA is TGTGCCAGCAGCCAATCCCGCGGAAAGAACACTGAAGCTTTCTTT. Translating gives CASSQSRGKNTEAFF. The full variable domain, with the rest looked up from reference TRBV16 and TRBJ1-1, is GEEVAQTPKHLVRGEGQKAKLYCAPIKGHSYVFWYQQVLKNEFKFLISFQNENVFDETGMPKERFSAKCLPNSPCSLEIQATKLEDSAVYFCASSQSRGKNTEAFFGQGTRLTVV.

The CDR3 reads CATSRPLLAASTDTQYF. The CDR3 bases are TGTGCCACCAGCAGACCATTACTAGCGGCAAGCACAGATACGCAGTATTTT. The rearrangement links TRBV15 to TRBJ2-3; 8 positions match TRBD2. CDR1 LNHNV and CDR2 YYDKDF come from the germline V gene (reference sequence). J was trimmed by 0 bases and V by 2 bases; bases with no gene match: 7. The CDR3 contains 17 residues.

The CDR3 DNA reads TGTGCCAGCCTAACCACCTCCGATATCTCCTACAATGAGCAGTTCTTC. Its translation: CASLTTSDISYNEQFF. This rearrangement joins TRBV7-9 to TRBJ2-1; no clear D gene. Trimming left V 8 bases short and J 0 bases short, with 17 bases between. Germline assignment: CDR1 SEHNR and CDR2 FQNEAQ (reference sequence). The CDR3 has 16 residues.

The chain carries TRBV27 and TRBJ1-1, with D unclear. There are 13 residues in the CDR3. CDR1 is MNHEY, CDR2 SMNVEV, per germline (reference sequence). V was cut by 3 bases and J by 4 bases, with 9 bases left in between. CDR3 sequence reads: CASSFRGPTEAFF. The DNA for the CDR3 is TGTGCCAGCAGTTTCCGGGGTCCCACTGAAGCTTTCTTT.

The chain joins TRBV2 to TRBJ1-1; TRBD1 matches 9 bases. Germline V gives CDR1 SNHLY, CDR2 FYNNEI. CDR3 size: 14 residues. V trimming: 3 bases; J trimming: 7 bases; junction bases outside the gene matches: 6. The CDR3 sequence: CASSERDRAHEAFF. CDR3 in DNA: TGTGCCAGCAGTGAGAGGGACAGGGCCCATGAAGCTTTCTTT. Complete variable domain (other parts from reference TRBV2 and TRBJ1-1): EPEVTQTPSHQVTQMGQEVILRCVPISNHLYFYWYRQILGQKVEFLVSFYNNEISEKSEIFDDQFSVERPDGSNFTLKIRSTKLEDSAMYFCASSERDRAHEAFFGQGTRLTVV.

The chain uses TRBV2 and TRBJ2-7, with D possibly called TRBD1 or TRBD2 (6 bases each). Germline CDR1 is SNHLY and CDR2 is FYNNEI. CDR3 length: 15 residues. V lost 4 bases and J lost 6, with 19 bases in between. CDR3 in amino acids: CASSAGAGTVAEQYF. The DNA for the CDR3 is TGTGCCAGCAGTGCGGGGGCAGGGACTGTCGCCGAGCAGTACTTC.

The CDR3 loop is CASSLVVVRERGTYNEQFF. The CDR3 DNA is TGTGCCAGCAGCTTAGTCGTCGTCAGGGAGCGGGGAACCTACAATGAGCAGTTCTTC. The V and J genes are TRBV5-6 and TRBJ2-1; 7 bases agree with TRBD2. The CDR3 has 19 amino acids. V dropped 2 bases and J dropped 2; count of bases not matched to a gene: 16. Germline V gene data show CDR1 as SGHDT and CDR2 as YYEEEE.

The chain couples TRBV20-1 to TRBJ1-5, with D hard to call. The V gene's germline CDR1 is DFQATT and CDR2 SNEGSKA (reference sequence). Trimming cost V 6 bases and J 0 bases, with 9 bases left between them. This CDR3 comprises 13 residues. The CDR3 bases are TGCAGTGCAGATAAAAATAGCAATCAGCCCCAGCATTTT. Translated, it gives CSADKNSNQPQHF.

The chain combines TRBV2 with TRBJ2-7; no clear D gene. Trimming cost V 6 bases and J 0 bases, with 15 bases left between them. The CDR3 spans 15 residues. The germline CDR1 and CDR2 sequences are SNHLY and FYNNEI. DNA of the CDR3: TGTGCCAGCAGGGGGTCTAGATATCCCTCCTACGAGCAGTACTTC. Translated, it gives CASRGSRYPSYEQYF.

The chain combines TRBV25-1 with TRBJ2-7; D is uncertain. The CDR3 runs 12 residues. Germline loops: CDR1 MGHDK, CDR2 SYGVNS. Between the trimmed V and J ends, which lost 3 bases and 6 bases, there was a span of 9 bases. This CDR3 is CASSDLGSEQYF. For the CDR3, the DNA is TGTGCCAGCAGTGACTTAGGATCCGAGCAGTACTTC.

CDR3 region: CSARDLGQETQYF. The CDR3 nucleotides are TGCAGTGCTAGAGATCTAGGGCAAGAGACCCAGTACTTC. V is TRBV20-1 and J is TRBJ2-5; D ambiguous. V lost 0 bases, J lost 2 bases, and 7 bases lay in between. The CDR3 is 13 amino acids. Germline V lookup: CDR1 DFQATT, CDR2 SNEGSKA (reference sequence).